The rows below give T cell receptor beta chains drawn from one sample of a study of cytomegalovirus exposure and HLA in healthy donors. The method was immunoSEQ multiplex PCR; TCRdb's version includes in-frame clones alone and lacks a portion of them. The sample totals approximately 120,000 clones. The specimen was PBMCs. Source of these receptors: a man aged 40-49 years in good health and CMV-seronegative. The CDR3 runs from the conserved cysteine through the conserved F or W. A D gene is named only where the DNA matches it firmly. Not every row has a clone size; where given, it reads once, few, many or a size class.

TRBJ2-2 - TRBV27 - CASSLRGAGELFF TGTGCCAGCAGTTTAAGGGGTGCCGGGGAGCTGTTTTTT
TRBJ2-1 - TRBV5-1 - CASSLALDEQFF TGCGCCAGCAGCTTGGCTCTAGATGAGCAGTTCTTC
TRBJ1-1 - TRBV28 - CATRQLTTEAFF TGTGCCACCCGACAGTTAACCACTGAAGCTTTCTTT
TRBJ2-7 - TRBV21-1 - CASSKGGSRTRTYEQYF TGTGCCAGCAGCAAAGGGGGCTCCCGCACCCGTACCTACGAGCAGTACTTC
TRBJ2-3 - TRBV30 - CAWSVQAGGWTDTQYF TGTGCCTGGAGTGTACAGGCAGGGGGGTGGACAGATACGCAGTATTTT
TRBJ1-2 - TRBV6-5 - CASSYSGVYGYTF TGTGCCAGCAGTTACTCGGGAGTCTATGGCTACACCTTC
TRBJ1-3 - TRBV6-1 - CASSERVTGNTIYF TGTGCCAGCAGTGAGAGGGTAACTGGAAACACCATATATTTT
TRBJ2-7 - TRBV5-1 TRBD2 CASSPGTSAAHEQYF TGCGCCAGCAGCCCCGGGACTAGCGCCGCCCACGAGCAGTACTTC
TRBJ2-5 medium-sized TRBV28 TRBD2 CASSLRGLAALQTQYF TGTGCCAGCAGTTTACGGGGCCTAGCGGCCCTTCAGACCCAGTACTTC
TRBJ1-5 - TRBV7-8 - CATTELEGQPQHF TGTGCCACCACCGAACTGGAGGGCCAGCCCCAGCATTTT
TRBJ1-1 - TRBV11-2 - CASSLAQGRNTEAFF TGTGCCAGCAGCTTAGCCCAGGGCCGGAACACTGAAGCTTTCTTT
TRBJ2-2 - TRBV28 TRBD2 CASSFWTSGPANTGELFF TGTGCCAGCAGTTTTTGGACTAGCGGGCCCGCGAACACCGGGGAGCTGTTTTTT
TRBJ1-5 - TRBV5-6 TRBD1 CASSIRGNQPQHF TGTGCCAGCAGCATCAGGGGGAATCAGCCCCAGCATTTT
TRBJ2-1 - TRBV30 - CAWRGDSTYNEQFF TGTGCCTGGCGAGGGGACTCGACCTACAATGAGCAGTTCTTC
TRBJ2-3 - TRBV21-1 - CASSKMGTGRSTDTQYF TGTGCCAGCAGCAAAATGGGGACAGGTAGAAGCACAGATACGCAGTATTTT
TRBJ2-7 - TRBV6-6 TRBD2 CASSTASRTSDEQYF TGTGCCAGCAGTACGGCCTCGAGGACTAGTGACGAGCAGTACTTC
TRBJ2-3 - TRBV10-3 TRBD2 CAMSPAGGPSDTQYF TGTGCCATGTCGCCGGCGGGAGGGCCCTCAGATACGCAGTATTTT
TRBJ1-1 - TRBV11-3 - CASSLISDNTEAFF TGTGCCAGCAGCTTAATTTCAGATAACACTGAAGCTTTCTTT
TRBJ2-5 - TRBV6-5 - CASAEKQTQYF TGTGCCAGCGCCGAGAAGCAGACCCAGTACTTC
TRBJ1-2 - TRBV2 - CASTLRTAGLVYGYTF TGTGCCAGCACCCTAAGGACAGCAGGTCTAGTCTATGGCTACACCTTC
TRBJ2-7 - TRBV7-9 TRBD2 CASSLAPRLAGGPVGEQYF TGTGCCAGCAGCTTAGCCCCCCGACTAGCGGGAGGGCCGGTCGGCGAGCAGTACTTC
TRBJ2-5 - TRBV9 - CASSVEGAVQETQYF TGTGCCAGCAGCGTGGAAGGGGCGGTGCAAGAGACCCAGTACTTC
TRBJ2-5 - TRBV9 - CASSVLGGGGWETQYF TGTGCCAGCAGCGTGTTAGGAGGTGGGGGCTGGGAGACCCAGTACTTC
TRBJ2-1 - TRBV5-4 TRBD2 CASRPAGGRYNEQFF TGTGCCAGCAGGCCAGCGGGAGGGCGCTACAATGAGCAGTTCTTC
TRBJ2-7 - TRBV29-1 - CSVATGLEQYF TGCAGCGTGGCCACAGGGTTGGAGCAGTACTTC
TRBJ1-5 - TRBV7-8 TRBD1 CASSLGQGISGNQPQHF TGTGCCAGCAGCTTAGGACAGGGGATTAGCGGGAATCAGCCCCAGCATTTT
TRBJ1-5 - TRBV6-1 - CASSEGGQLQPQHF TGTGCCAGCAGTGAAGGAGGGCAACTACAGCCCCAGCATTTT
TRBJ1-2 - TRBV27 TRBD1 CASSFIRDRGLYGYTF TGTGCCAGCAGTTTTATCCGGGACAGGGGGTTATATGGCTACACCTTC
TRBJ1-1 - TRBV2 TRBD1 CASSAYLFTGGTRKRGTEAFF TGTGCCAGCAGTGCCTACCTTTTCACAGGGGGAACTAGGAAAAGAGGGACTGAAGCTTTCTTT
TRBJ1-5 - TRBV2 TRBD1 CASMGDSSNQPQHF TGTGCCAGCATGGGGGACAGTAGCAATCAGCCCCAGCATTTT
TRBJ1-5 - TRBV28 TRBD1 CASRATGLRGTGQPQHF TGTGCCAGCAGGGCCACGGGACTCAGGGGGACCGGGCAGCCCCAGCATTTT
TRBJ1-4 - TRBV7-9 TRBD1 CASSRTGVWNEKLFF TGTGCCAGCAGCCGAACAGGGGTCTGGAATGAAAAACTGTTTTTT
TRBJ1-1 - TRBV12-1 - CASSFRQGENTEAFF TGTGCCAGCAGCTTTCGACAGGGCGAGAACACTGAAGCTTTCTTT
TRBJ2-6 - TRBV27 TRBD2 CASSFVGLAGGSPGANVLTF TGTGCCAGCAGTTTTGTGGGACTAGCGGGAGGTAGCCCTGGGGCCAACGTCCTGACTTTC
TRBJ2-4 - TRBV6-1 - CASSEWGASAKNIQYF TGTGCCAGCAGTGAATGGGGCGCCTCAGCCAAAAACATTCAGTACTTC
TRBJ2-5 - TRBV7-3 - CASSLTGAGEETQYF TGTGCCAGCAGCTTAACAGGGGCAGGGGAAGAGACCCAGTACTTC
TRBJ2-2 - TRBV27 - CASSPSPAADFAGELFF TGTGCCAGCAGTCCATCCCCGGCAGCTGACTTCGCCGGGGAGCTGTTTTTT
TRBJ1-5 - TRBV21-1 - CASSKGGVQGFQPQHF TGTGCCAGCAGCAAAGGAGGGGTACAGGGATTTCAGCCCCAGCATTTT
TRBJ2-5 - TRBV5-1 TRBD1 CASNRGTEGETQYF TGCGCCAGCAACCGAGGGACAGAAGGAGAGACCCAGTACTTC
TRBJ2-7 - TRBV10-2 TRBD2 CASSVGPGGTTYEQYF TGCGCCAGCAGTGTAGGACCGGGAGGAACCACCTACGAGCAGTACTTC
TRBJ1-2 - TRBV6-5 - CASSTTGTHGYTF TGTGCCAGCAGCACCACAGGGACCCACGGCTACACCTTC
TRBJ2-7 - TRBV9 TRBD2 CASSTGTSGSSYEQYF TGTGCCAGCAGCACGGGGACTAGCGGGAGCTCCTACGAGCAGTACTTC
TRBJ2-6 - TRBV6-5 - CASSYSTGTGANVLTF TGTGCCAGCAGTTACTCCACAGGGACCGGGGCCAACGTCCTGACTTTC
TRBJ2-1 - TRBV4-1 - CASSHTPVVAYNEQFF TGCGCCAGCAGCCACACCCCGGTGGTTGCGTACAATGAGCAGTTCTTC
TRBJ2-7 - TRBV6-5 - CASRSTSRSYEQYF TGTGCCAGCAGATCGACATCGCGCTCCTACGAGCAGTACTTC
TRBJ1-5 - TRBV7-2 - CASSAPGHPNQPQHF TGTGCCAGCAGCGCTCCGGGACATCCCAATCAGCCCCAGCATTTT
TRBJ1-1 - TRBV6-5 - CASSYVGLLGTEAFF TGTGCCAGCAGTTACGTCGGACTTCTTGGGACTGAAGCTTTCTTT
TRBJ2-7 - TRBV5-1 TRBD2 CASSAGTSGLEQYF TGCGCCAGCAGCGCCGGGACTAGCGGTCTGGAGCAGTACTTC
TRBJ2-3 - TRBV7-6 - CASSLASRMMGTDTQYF TGTGCCAGCAGCTTAGCATCGAGGATGATGGGCACAGATACGCAGTATTTT
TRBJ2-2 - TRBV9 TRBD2 CASSGPGLAGGPPGTGELFF TGTGCCAGCAGCGGACCGGGACTAGCGGGAGGGCCACCTGGCACCGGGGAGCTGTTTTTT